The 11 T cell receptor beta chains below were found in one sample sequenced in a study of shared T cell receptors in the human thymus. The method was immunoSEQ multiplex PCR; TCRdb's version includes in-frame clones alone and lacks a portion of them. Here the sample spans some 760,000 clones, approximately 85% being singletons. These data also featured in a second study, about human thymus T cells.

Sequencing was performed on thymocytes. Source of these receptors: a girl under three years old with a congenital heart defect.

This sequence joins TRBV6-1 and TRBJ1-1; 9 positions match TRBD1. The germline V gene encodes CDR1 MNHNS and CDR2 SASEGT. The junction had 15 bases not matched to a gene; V was cut back by 3 bases and J by 1 base. The CDR3 runs 19 residues. The CDR3 DNA reads as TGTGCCAGCAGTGACCTCGACAGGGGGTTGCATTTGGGGAACACTGAAGCTTTCTTT. It encodes CASSDLDRGLHLGNTEAFF.

The rearrangement links TRBV7-6 to TRBJ1-1; TRBD1 matches 10 bases. The J segment lost 5 bases and the V segment lost 1 base, leaving 10 bases of the junction unmatched. The CDR3 consists of 17 residues. Germline V gene sequence: CDR1 SGHVS, CDR2 FNYEAQ. The CDR3 nucleotides are TGTGCCAGCAGCTTAGGGTCCGCCGGGACAGGGGAAACTGAAGCTTTCTTT. Translation gives CASSLGSAGTGETEAFF.

The chain uses TRBV7-9 and TRBJ1-5, with TRBD1 matching 11 bases. J gave up 5 bases and V 0 bases, and 12 bases lay outside the gene matches. CDR3 length equals 19 residues. Per germline, CDR1 SEHNR and CDR2 FQNEAQ (reference sequence). The CDR3 loop reads CASSLAPPGPGQGDQPQHF. The CDR3 DNA follows: TGTGCCAGCAGCTTAGCCCCTCCCGGCCCGGGACAGGGGGATCAGCCCCAGCATTTT.

The chain couples TRBV7-9 to TRBJ1-5, with a weak D call TRBD1 (5 bases). Deletions cut 4 bases from V and 6 bases from J, with 10 bases between. The CDR3 extends over 13 amino acids. Germline CDR1 reads SEHNR; CDR2 reads FQNEAQ (reference sequence). CDR3 in amino acids: CASSSPTGQPQHF. CDR3 nucleotides: TGTGCCAGCAGCTCCCCAACAGGTCAGCCCCAGCATTTT.

The genes are TRBV7-2 and TRBJ2-1; TRBD1 matches at 7 bases. Trimming at V came to 5 bases and at J to 0 bases, leaving 7 bases not matched to a gene. The germline CDR1 and CDR2 sequences are SGHTA and FQGNSA. The CDR3 has 16 residues. This CDR3 is CASSPRQGSSYNEQFF. In nucleotides, the CDR3 is TGTGCCAGCAGCCCCCGACAGGGCAGCTCCTACAATGAGCAGTTCTTC.

The chain joins TRBV13 to TRBJ2-3; 7 bases agree with TRBD2. This CDR3 spans 15 amino acids. J gave up 5 bases and V 0 bases, and 5 bases lay outside the gene matches. In germline, CDR1 is PRHDT, CDR2 FYEKMQ (reference sequence). The DNA for the CDR3 is TGTGCCAGCAGCTTAGGCCTTGGACTAGAAGATACGCAGTATTTT. This encodes CASSLGLGLEDTQYF.

The rearrangement uses TRBV5-6 and TRBJ2-5; D possibly corresponds to TRBD2 (5 bases). The CDR3 is 15 residues long. Per germline, CDR1 SGHDT and CDR2 YYEEEE. Deletions cut 0 bases from V and 1 base from J, with 10 bases between. This CDR3 reads CASSLGTGIQETQYF. The CDR3 DNA is TGTGCCAGCAGCTTGGGGACCGGGATCCAAGAGACCCAGTACTTC.

The chain couples TRBV2 to TRBJ2-2, with D possibly being TRBD2 (6 bases). V shed 8 bases and J shed 4 bases, with 17 bases lying between them. The CDR3 length is 15 residues. The germline V gene encodes CDR1 SNHLY and CDR2 FYNNEI. CDR3 DNA: TGTGCCAGCGAAGGGCTAGCGTCACGCACCGGGGAGCTGTTTTTT. It codes for CASEGLASRTGELFF.

This clone has just one count. The chain carries TRBV27 and TRBJ1-2; D gene unclear. Trimming left V 3 bases short and J 0 bases short, with 11 bases between. Germline V gives CDR1 MNHEY, CDR2 SMNVEV (reference sequence). This CDR3 has 15 amino acids. The CDR3 is CASSFRRWSNYGYTF. Here the CDR3 DNA reads TGTGCCAGCAGTTTCCGCAGGTGGTCTAACTATGGCTACACCTTC.

The chain joins TRBV5-8 to TRBJ2-2; 7 bases match TRBD1. V was clipped by 4 bases and J by 2 bases; unmatched bases: 2. This CDR3 has 14 residues. Germline V CDR1 and CDR2: SGHTS, YDEGEE. The CDR3 loop is CASSRDRNTGELFF. CDR3 DNA: TGTGCCAGCAGCCGGGACAGAAACACCGGGGAGCTGTTTTTT.

The chain uses TRBV5-1 and TRBJ2-2; 16 bases are a match to TRBD2. Germline CDR1 is SGHRS and CDR2 is YFSETQ. There are 19 residues in the CDR3. V shed 4 bases and J 7 bases; nucleotides not matched to a gene: 13. CDR3 residues: CASSGGTSGGASESGELFF. The CDR3, as DNA: TGCGCCAGCAGCGGAGGGACTAGCGGGGGGGCCTCGGAGAGCGGGGAGCTGTTTTTT.